These T cell receptor beta chains were read from a single sample in a study of siplizumab effects on memory and regulatory T cells. Sequencing was performed with immunoSEQ multiplex PCR; in TCRdb, only in-frame clones are kept and a portion is missing. Of about 63,000 clones in the sample, over 80% are singletons; the top ten hold 3% to 4%. Sequencing was done on a sample of memory CD4+ T cells sorted from blood. Every receptor here comes from a human donor in good health. The CDR3 runs from the conserved cysteine through the conserved F or W. The D gene is left open where the match is weak. Only part of the rows carry a size: once, few, many, or a class if the clone is expanded.

j_gene | v_gene | d_gene | abundance | CDR3aa | CDR3nt
TRBJ1-3 | TRBV6-5 | - | - | CASSYSSTDLGDTIYF | TGTGCCAGCAGTTACTCGAGTACAGACCTTGGGGACACCATATATTTT
TRBJ2-1 | TRBV7-9 | - | - | CASRFRDGPSQEQFF | TGTGCCAGCAGATTCCGGGACGGGCCTTCTCAGGAGCAGTTCTTC
TRBJ2-7 | TRBV5-5 | TRBD2 | - | CASSFAFLAGGSYEQYF | TGTGCCAGCAGCTTTGCTTTTTTGGCGGGGGGCTCCTACGAGCAGTACTTC
TRBJ1-1 | TRBV4-1 | - | - | CASSFRPKGEGRTEAFF | TGCGCCAGCAGCTTTCGGCCTAAAGGGGAGGGGAGGACTGAAGCTTTCTTT
TRBJ2-3 | TRBV7-2 | - | - | CASSLAQANTQYF | TGTGCCAGCAGCTTAGCCCAGGCCAATACGCAGTATTTT
TRBJ2-7 | TRBV6-5 | - | few | CASSPNDLNYEQYF | TGTGCCAGCAGTCCCAATGACCTGAACTACGAGCAGTACTTC
TRBJ1-2 | TRBV7-2 | TRBD1 | - | CASSLAVDRDYGYTF | TGTGCCAGCAGCTTAGCCGTTGACAGGGACTATGGCTACACCTTC
TRBJ1-3 | TRBV6-1 | - | once | CASSEVRGLGNTIYF | TGTGCCAGCAGTGAAGTTCGGGGGCTCGGAAACACCATATATTTT
TRBJ1-1 | TRBV5-6 | - | - | CASSMSLASTEAFF | TGTGCCAGCAGCATGTCGTTGGCAAGTACTGAAGCTTTCTTT
TRBJ1-1 | TRBV7-9 | - | - | CASSLEWGESEAFF | TGTGCCAGCAGCTTAGAGTGGGGGGAAAGTGAAGCTTTCTTT
TRBJ1-6 | TRBV16 | - | - | CASSQWAGRNNSPLHF | TGTGCCAGCAGCCAATGGGCTGGGAGGAATAATTCACCCCTCCACTTT
TRBJ2-3 | TRBV7-2 | - | - | CASSPDSLGTDTQYF | TGTGCCAGCAGCCCCGACAGTTTGGGAACAGATACGCAGTATTTT
TRBJ2-7 | TRBV5-4 | TRBD2 | few | CASSLGGGGSYEQYF | TGTGCCAGCAGCTTAGGTGGCGGGGGGAGCTACGAGCAGTACTTC
TRBJ2-6 | TRBV19 | - | - | CASSIWSASGANVLTF | TGTGCCAGTAGTATATGGTCCGCTTCTGGGGCCAACGTCCTGACTTTC
TRBJ2-5 | TRBV7-2 | - | - | CASSSPSAGGETQYF | TGTGCCAGCAGCTCCCCATCGGCAGGGGGGGAGACCCAGTACTTC
TRBJ1-5 | TRBV6-1 | - | - | CASSEVREIQPQHF | TGTGCCAGCAGTGAAGTCAGGGAAATCCAGCCCCAGCATTTT
TRBJ2-1 | TRBV7-2 | TRBD2 | medium-sized | CASSGSLLAGGYEQFF | TGTGCCAGCAGCGGTAGTTTACTAGCGGGGGGCTATGAGCAGTTCTTC
TRBJ2-5 | TRBV7-6 | - | - | CASSQGGRPQETQYF | TGTGCCAGCAGCCAGGGGGGGCGACCCCAAGAGACCCAGTACTTC
TRBJ1-2 | TRBV10-3 | TRBD1 | few | CAISQTGTDLYGYTF | TGTGCCATCAGCCAGACAGGGACGGATCTCTATGGCTACACCTTC
TRBJ2-1 | TRBV30 | - | - | CAWNRGLILEQFF | TGTGCCTGGAACCGGGGCCTCATCCTTGAGCAGTTCTTC
TRBJ1-2 | TRBV11-2 | - | - | CASSFNSFSYGYTF | TGTGCCAGCAGCTTCAACAGCTTTAGCTATGGCTACACCTTC
TRBJ2-7 | TRBV6-1 | TRBD1 | - | CASSDRDRGKQYF | TGTGCCAGCAGTGATAGGGACAGGGGGAAGCAGTACTTC
TRBJ1-1 | TRBV5-4 | - | - | CASSLAGGPTEAFF | TGTGCCAGCAGCTTGGCCGGTGGTCCTACTGAAGCCTTCTTT
TRBJ1-4 | TRBV18 | - | - | CASSSSQNEKLFF | TGTGCCAGCTCAAGCAGCCAGAATGAAAAACTGTTTTTT
TRBJ1-4 | TRBV11-2 | - | - | CASSEMGRAGEKLFF | TGTGCCAGCAGCGAAATGGGCAGGGCTGGTGAAAAACTGTTTTTT
TRBJ2-3 | TRBV5-1 | TRBD1 | - | CASRAQGAGDTQYF | TGCGCCAGCAGGGCGCAGGGGGCAGGGGATACGCAGTATTTT
TRBJ2-3 | TRBV11-3 | - | - | CASSLVGPTDTQYF | TGTGCCAGCAGCTTAGTCGGACCCACAGATACGCAGTATTTT
TRBJ1-2 | TRBV2 | - | - | CASGGLGYGYTF | TGTGCCAGCGGGGGGCTTGGCTATGGCTACACCTTC
TRBJ2-7 | TRBV19 | TRBD2 | - | CASRGGLLSDEQYF | TGTGCCAGTAGGGGAGGGCTTCTTTCCGACGAGCAGTACTTC
TRBJ1-2 | TRBV6-5 | - | - | CASSVAGTDYGYTF | TGTGCCAGCAGTGTCGCCGGGACGGACTATGGCTACACCTTC
TRBJ2-7 | TRBV19 | - | - | CASKGAGSRYEQYF | TGTGCCAGTAAGGGAGCGGGTAGCCGCTACGAGCAGTACTTC
TRBJ2-1 | TRBV7-3 | - | - | CASSSPGGLNEQFF | TGTGCCAGCAGCTCCCCAGGGGGGCTCAATGAGCAGTTCTTC
TRBJ1-2 | TRBV10-2 | - | few | CASSEGPGYSYGYTF | TGCGCCAGCAGTGAGGGTCCAGGGTATAGCTATGGCTACACCTTC
TRBJ2-3 | TRBV19 | TRBD1 | - | CASSMDRGPTDTQYF | TGTGCCAGTAGTATGGACAGGGGGCCCACAGATACGCAGTATTTT
TRBJ2-5 | TRBV10-2 | - | - | CASSGRGKETQYF | TGCGCCAGCAGCGGGCGGGGAAAAGAGACCCAGTACTTC
TRBJ1-1 | TRBV7-2 | - | - | CASSAPGGLVTEAFF | TGTGCCAGCAGCGCCCCTGGGGGGTTGGTCACTGAAGCTTTCTTT
TRBJ1-5 | TRBV12-5 | - | - | CASGGRGTVNQPQHF | TGTGCTAGTGGTGGGCGGGGAACGGTCAATCAGCCCCAGCATTTT
TRBJ1-4 | TRBV30 | TRBD1 | - | CAWSTGTGREKLFF | TGTGCCTGGAGTACCGGGACAGGGAGGGAAAAACTGTTTTTT
TRBJ1-2 | TRBV5-1 | TRBD1 | - | CASSPSGPGQVVEGYTF | TGCGCCAGCAGCCCATCCGGTCCGGGACAGGTGGTGGAGGGCTACACCTTC
TRBJ1-2 | TRBV11-2 | TRBD1 | - | CASSLGQGAGGYTF | TGTGCCAGCAGCTTAGGACAGGGGGCAGGTGGCTACACCTTC
TRBJ1-1 | TRBV29-1 | - | - | CSVDVSLRTVEAFF | TGCAGCGTTGACGTTTCACTGCGGACAGTTGAAGCTTTCTTT
TRBJ2-1 | TRBV27 | - | once | CASTCGRRESSYNEQFF | TGTGCCAGCACATGTGGGAGGCGGGAAAGCTCCTACAATGAGCAGTTCTTC
TRBJ1-2 | TRBV27 | TRBD1 | - | CASSLRQGRAANYGYTF | TGTGCCAGCAGCCTTAGACAGGGGCGGGCGGCTAACTATGGCTACACCTTC
TRBJ2-7 | TRBV7-2 | - | - | CASSFRDGDLSYEQYF | TGTGCCAGCAGCTTCAGGGACGGCGACCTAAGCTACGAGCAGTACTTC
TRBJ2-1 | TRBV4-1 | TRBD2 | - | CASSQDPRGGVSYNEQFF | TGCGCCAGCAGCCAAGACCCGCGGGGGGGCGTTTCCTACAATGAGCAGTTCTTC
TRBJ2-3 | TRBV7-8 | - | - | CASSLAWWRDSTDTQYF | TGTGCCAGCAGCTTAGCGTGGTGGCGGGACAGCACAGATACGCAGTATTTT
TRBJ2-1 | TRBV5-4 | - | - | CASSGGGEEQFF | TGTGCCAGCAGCGGAGGTGGGGAGGAGCAGTTCTTC
TRBJ2-5 | TRBV5-1 | - | - | CATSLQPGGQETQYF | TGCGCCACCTCCCTCCAGCCTGGGGGCCAAGAGACCCAGTACTTC
TRBJ1-3 | TRBV6-5 | - | - | CASSYGQISGNTIYF | TGTGCCAGCAGTTATGGGCAAATCTCTGGAAACACCATATATTTT
TRBJ2-7 | TRBV19 | TRBD1 | few | CASGQGIYEQYF | TGTGCCTCGGGACAGGGGATCTACGAGCAGTACTTC
TRBJ1-2 | TRBV29-1 | TRBD1 | - | CSVESAGGFGRSNYGYTF | TGCAGCGTTGAATCAGCAGGGGGCTTTGGGCGCAGTAACTATGGCTACACCTTC
TRBJ1-1 | TRBV18 | TRBD1 | - | CASSQSQGAQTEAFF | TGTGCCAGCTCACAGAGCCAGGGGGCTCAAACTGAAGCTTTCTTT
TRBJ1-2 | TRBV4-2 | - | - | CASSQQPTGNYGYTF | TGTGCCAGCAGCCAACAACCAACAGGGAATTATGGCTACACCTTC